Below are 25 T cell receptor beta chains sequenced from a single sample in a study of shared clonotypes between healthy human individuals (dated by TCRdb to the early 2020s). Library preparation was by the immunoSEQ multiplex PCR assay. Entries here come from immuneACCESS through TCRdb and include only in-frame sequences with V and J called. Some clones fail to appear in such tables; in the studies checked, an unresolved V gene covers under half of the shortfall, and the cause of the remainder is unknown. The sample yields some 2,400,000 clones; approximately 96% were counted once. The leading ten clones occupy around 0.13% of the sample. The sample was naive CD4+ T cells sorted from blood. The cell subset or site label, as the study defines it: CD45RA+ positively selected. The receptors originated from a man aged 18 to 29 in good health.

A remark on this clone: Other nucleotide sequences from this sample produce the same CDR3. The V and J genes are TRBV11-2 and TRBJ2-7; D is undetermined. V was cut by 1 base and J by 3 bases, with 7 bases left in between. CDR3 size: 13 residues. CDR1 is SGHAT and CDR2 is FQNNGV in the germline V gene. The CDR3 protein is CASSLGGNYEQYF. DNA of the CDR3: TGTGCCAGCAGCTTAGGGGGAAACTACGAGCAGTACTTC. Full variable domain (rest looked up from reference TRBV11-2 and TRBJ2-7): EAGVAQSPRYKIIEKRQSVAFWCNPISGHATLYWYQQILGQGPKLLIQFQNNGVVDDSQLPKDRFSAERLKGVDSTLKIQPAKLEDSAVYLCASSLGGNYEQYFGPGTRLTVT.

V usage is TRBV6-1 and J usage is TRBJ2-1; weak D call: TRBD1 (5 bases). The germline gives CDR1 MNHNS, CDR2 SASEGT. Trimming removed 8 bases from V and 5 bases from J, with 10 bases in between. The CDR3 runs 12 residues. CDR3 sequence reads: CASGALNNEQFF. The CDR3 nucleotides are TGTGCCAGCGGGGCTTTAAACAATGAGCAGTTCTTC.

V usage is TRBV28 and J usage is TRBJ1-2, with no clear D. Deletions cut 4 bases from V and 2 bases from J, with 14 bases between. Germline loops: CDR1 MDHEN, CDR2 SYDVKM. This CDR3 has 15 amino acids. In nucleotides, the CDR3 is TGTGCCAGCAGTTACGTCACGGACGGAAACTATGGCTACACCTTC. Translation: CASSYVTDGNYGYTF.

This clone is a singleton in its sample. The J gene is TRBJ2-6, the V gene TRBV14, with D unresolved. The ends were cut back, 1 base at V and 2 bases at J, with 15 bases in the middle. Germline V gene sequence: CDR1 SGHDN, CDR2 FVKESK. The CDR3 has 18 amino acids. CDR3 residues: CASSQVNKVSTGANVLTF. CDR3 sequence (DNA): TGTGCCAGCAGCCAAGTAAATAAGGTTTCCACTGGGGCCAACGTCCTGACTTTC. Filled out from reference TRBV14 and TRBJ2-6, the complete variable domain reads EAGVTQFPSHSVIEKGQTVTLRCDPISGHDNLYWYRRVMGKEIKFLLHFVKESKQDESGMPNNRFLAERTGGTYSTLKVQPAELEDSGVYFCASSQVNKVSTGANVLTFGAGSRLTVL.

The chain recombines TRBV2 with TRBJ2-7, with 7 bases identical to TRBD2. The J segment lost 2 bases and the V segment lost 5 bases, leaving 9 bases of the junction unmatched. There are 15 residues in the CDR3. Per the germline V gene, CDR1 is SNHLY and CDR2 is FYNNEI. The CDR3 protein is CASSWGGSKAYEQYF. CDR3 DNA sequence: TGTGCCAGCAGTTGGGGGGGATCCAAGGCCTACGAGCAGTACTTC.

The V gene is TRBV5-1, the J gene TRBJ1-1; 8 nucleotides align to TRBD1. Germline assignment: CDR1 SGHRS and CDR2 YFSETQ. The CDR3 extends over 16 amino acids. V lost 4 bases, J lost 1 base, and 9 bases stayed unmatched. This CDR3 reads CASSLARTGRNTEAFF. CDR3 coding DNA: TGCGCCAGCAGCCTCGCGAGGACAGGGAGGAACACTGAAGCTTTCTTT.

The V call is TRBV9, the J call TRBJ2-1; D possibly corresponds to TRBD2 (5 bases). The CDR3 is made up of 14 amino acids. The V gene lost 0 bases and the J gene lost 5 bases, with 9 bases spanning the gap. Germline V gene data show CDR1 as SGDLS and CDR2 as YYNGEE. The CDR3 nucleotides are TGTGCCAGCAGCGTAGTTTCCGGGGACAATGAGCAGTTCTTC. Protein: CASSVVSGDNEQFF.

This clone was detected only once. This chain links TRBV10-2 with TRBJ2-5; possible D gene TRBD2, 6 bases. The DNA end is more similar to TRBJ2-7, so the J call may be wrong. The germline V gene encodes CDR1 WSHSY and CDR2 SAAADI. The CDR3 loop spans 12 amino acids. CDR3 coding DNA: TGCGCCAGCAGTCTAGCGTCATACGAGCAGTACTTC. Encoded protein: CASSLASYEQYF.

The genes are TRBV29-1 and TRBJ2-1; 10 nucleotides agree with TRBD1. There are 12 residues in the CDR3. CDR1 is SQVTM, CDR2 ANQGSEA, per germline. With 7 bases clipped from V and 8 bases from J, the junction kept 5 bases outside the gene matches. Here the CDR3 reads CSGGQGVHEQFF. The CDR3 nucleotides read TGCAGCGGTGGACAGGGGGTCCATGAGCAGTTCTTC.

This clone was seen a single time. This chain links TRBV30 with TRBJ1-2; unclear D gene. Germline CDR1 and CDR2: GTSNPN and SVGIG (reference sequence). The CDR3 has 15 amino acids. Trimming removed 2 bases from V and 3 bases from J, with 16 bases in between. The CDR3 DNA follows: TGTGCCTGGAGTACCGGGATCGAGGCGGACTATGGCTACACCTTC. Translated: CAWSTGIEADYGYTF.

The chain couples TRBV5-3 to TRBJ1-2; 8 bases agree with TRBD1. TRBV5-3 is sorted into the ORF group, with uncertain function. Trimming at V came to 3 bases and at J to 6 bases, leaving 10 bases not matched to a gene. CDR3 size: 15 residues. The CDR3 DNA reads TGTGCCAGAAGCTCGCAACACCAGGGGGCGGATGGCTACACCTTC. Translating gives CARSSQHQGADGYTF.

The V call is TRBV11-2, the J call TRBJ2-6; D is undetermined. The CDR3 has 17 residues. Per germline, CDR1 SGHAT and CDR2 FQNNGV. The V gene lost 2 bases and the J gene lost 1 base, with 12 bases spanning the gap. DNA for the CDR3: TGTGCCAGCAGCTTAATGGTTGACCGGTCTGGGGCCAACGTCCTGACTTTC. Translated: CASSLMVDRSGANVLTF.

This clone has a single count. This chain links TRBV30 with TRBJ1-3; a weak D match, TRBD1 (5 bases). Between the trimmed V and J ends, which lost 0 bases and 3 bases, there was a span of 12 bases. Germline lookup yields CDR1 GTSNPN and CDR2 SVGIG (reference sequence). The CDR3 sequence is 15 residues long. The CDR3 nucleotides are TGTGCCTGGAGTGTAAGTGCAGGGCGTGGAAACACCATATATTTT. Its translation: CAWSVSAGRGNTIYF.

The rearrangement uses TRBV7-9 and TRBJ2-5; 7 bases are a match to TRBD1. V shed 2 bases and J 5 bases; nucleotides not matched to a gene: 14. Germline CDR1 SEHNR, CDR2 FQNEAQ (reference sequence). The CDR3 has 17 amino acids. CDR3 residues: CASSLPRTGPRSETQYF. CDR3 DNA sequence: TGTGCCAGCAGCTTACCCCGGACAGGACCCAGGTCCGAGACCCAGTACTTC.

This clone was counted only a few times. CDR3 protein: CASSEAGHNEQFF. Written as DNA, the CDR3 is TGTGCCAGCAGTGAAGCGGGACACAATGAGCAGTTCTTC. The genes are TRBV6-1 and TRBJ2-1; the D gene could be TRBD1 or TRBD2 (5 bases each). The V gene's germline CDR1 is MNHNS and CDR2 SASEGT. CDR3 size: 13 residues. V lost 0 bases, J lost 5 bases, and 5 bases lay in between.

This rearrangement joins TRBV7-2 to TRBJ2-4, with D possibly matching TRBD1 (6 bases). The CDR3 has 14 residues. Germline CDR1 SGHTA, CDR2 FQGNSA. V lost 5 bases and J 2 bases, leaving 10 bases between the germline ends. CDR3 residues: CASSLGQTKNIQYF. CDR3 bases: TGTGCCAGCAGCCTAGGACAGACCAAAAACATTCAGTACTTC. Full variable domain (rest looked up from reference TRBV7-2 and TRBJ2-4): GAGVSQSPSNKVTEKGKDVELRCDPISGHTALYWYRQSLGQGLEFLIYFQGNSAPDKSGLPSDRFSAERTGGSVSTLTIQRTQQEDSAVYLCASSLGQTKNIQYFGAGTRLSVL.

CDR3 in DNA: TGTGCCAGCAGCGGAGCAGGCGAGCAGTACTTC. Protein: CASSGAGEQYF. The chain is built from TRBV7-9 and TRBJ2-7; no clear D. Germline CDR1 SEHNR, CDR2 FQNEAQ (reference sequence). Deletions cut 5 bases from V and 6 bases from J, with 8 bases between. This CDR3 is built from 11 residues.

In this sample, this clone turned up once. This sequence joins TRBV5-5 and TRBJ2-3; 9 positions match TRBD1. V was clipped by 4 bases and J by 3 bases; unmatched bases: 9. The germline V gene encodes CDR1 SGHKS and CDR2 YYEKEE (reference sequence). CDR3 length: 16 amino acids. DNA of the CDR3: TGTGCCAGCAGCCCTAACCTGGGACAGGGAACAGATACGCAGTATTTT. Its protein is CASSPNLGQGTDTQYF.

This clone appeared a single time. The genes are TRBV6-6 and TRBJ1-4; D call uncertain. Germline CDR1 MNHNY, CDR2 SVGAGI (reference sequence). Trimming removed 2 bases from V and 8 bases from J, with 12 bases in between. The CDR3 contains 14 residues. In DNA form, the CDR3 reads TGTGCCAGCAGTTACCCGAACCCGGGAGAAAAACTGTTTTTT. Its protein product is CASSYPNPGEKLFF.

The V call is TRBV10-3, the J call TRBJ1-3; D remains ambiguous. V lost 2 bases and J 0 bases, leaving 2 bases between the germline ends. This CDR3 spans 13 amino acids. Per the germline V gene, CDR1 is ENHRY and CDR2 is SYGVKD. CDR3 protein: CAISEGSGNTIYF. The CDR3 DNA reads TGTGCCATCAGTGAGGGCTCTGGAAACACCATATATTTT.

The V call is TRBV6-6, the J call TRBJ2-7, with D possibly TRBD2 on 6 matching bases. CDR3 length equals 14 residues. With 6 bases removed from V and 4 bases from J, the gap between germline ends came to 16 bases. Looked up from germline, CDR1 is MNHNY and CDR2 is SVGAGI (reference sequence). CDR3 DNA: TGTGCCAGCAGGGGGGATGGGACTCAATACGAGCAGTACTTC. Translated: CASRGDGTQYEQYF.

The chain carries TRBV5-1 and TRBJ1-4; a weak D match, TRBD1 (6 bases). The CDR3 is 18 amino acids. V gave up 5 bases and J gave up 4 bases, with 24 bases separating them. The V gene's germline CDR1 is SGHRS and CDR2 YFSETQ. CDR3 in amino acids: CASSIRAKTGRDNEKLFF. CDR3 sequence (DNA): TGCGCCAGCAGTATCCGGGCGAAGACAGGCCGCGATAATGAAAAACTGTTTTTT.

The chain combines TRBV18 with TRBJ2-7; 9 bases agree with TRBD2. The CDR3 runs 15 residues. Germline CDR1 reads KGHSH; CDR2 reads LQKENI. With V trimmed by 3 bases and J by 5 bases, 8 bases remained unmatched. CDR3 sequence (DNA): TGTGCCAGCTCACCGTCGATGTTAGCGGGAGACGAGCAGTACTTC. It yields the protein CASSPSMLAGDEQYF.

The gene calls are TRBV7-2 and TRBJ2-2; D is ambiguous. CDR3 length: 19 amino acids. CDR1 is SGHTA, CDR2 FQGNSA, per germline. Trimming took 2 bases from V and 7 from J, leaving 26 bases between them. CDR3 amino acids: CASSLLPSDLYFGGGELFF. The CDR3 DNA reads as TGTGCCAGCAGCTTACTGCCCTCCGACCTTTATTTCGGTGGCGGGGAGCTGTTTTTT.

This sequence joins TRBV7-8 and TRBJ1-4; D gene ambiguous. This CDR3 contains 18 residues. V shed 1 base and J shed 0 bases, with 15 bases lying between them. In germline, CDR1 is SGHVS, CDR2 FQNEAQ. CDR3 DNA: TGTGCCAGCAGCTTAGTGGGCAGGACCGCTGCAACTAATGAAAAACTGTTTTTT. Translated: CASSLVGRTAATNEKLFF.